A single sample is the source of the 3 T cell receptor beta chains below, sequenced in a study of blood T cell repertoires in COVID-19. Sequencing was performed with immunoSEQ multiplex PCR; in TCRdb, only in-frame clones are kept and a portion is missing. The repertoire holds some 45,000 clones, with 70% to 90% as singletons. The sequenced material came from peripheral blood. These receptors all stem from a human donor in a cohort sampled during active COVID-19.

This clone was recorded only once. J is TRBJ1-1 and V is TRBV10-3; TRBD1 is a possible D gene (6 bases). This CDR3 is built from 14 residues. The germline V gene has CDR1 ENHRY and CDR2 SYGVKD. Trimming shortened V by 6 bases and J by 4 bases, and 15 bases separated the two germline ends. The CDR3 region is CAIRNQGTGTEAFF. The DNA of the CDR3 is TGTGCCATCAGAAACCAGGGGACCGGCACTGAAGCTTTCTTT.

The CDR3 protein is CAWSAGQGGTEAFF. The CDR3 coding sequence is TGTGCCTGGAGCGCCGGACAGGGGGGGACTGAAGCTTTCTTT. The chain has TRBV30 and TRBJ1-1, with 10 bases matching TRBD1. The CDR3 has 14 residues. Germline V gives CDR1 GTSNPN, CDR2 SVGIG (reference sequence). The trim removed 3 bases at V and 5 bases at J, leaving 6 bases unmatched.

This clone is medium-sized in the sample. The CDR3 nucleotides are TGTGCCACCTCCCGTAGGACAGGGGATGGCTACACCTTC. Protein: CATSRRTGDGYTF. This chain uses TRBV24-1 with TRBJ1-2; 9 bases fit TRBD1. The CDR3 runs to 13 residues. Trimming cost V 9 bases and J 6 bases; bases outside gene matches: 7. Germline V gene lookup returns CDR1 KGHDR and CDR2 SFDVKD.